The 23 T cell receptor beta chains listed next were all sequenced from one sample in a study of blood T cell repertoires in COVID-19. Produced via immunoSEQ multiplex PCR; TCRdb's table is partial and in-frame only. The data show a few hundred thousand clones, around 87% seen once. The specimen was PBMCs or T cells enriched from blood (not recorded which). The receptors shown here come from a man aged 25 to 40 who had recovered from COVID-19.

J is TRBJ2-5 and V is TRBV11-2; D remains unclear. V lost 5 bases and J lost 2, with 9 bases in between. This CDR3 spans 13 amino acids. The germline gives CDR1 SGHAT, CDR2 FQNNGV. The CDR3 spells CASSPYIQETQYF. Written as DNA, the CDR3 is TGTGCCAGCAGCCCCTATATACAAGAGACCCAGTACTTC. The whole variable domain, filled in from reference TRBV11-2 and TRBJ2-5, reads EAGVAQSPRYKIIEKRQSVAFWCNPISGHATLYWYQQILGQGPKLLIQFQNNGVVDDSQLPKDRFSAERLKGVDSTLKIQPAKLEDSAVYLCASSPYIQETQYFGPGTRLLVL.

As DNA, the CDR3 is TGTGCCAGTAGTTTAACGCCCAGGGGCCCAAGGGAGACCCAGTACTTC. Amino acid sequence: CASSLTPRGPRETQYF. The rearrangement links TRBV19 to TRBJ2-5; the D gene is possibly TRBD1 (6 bases). V dropped 5 bases and J dropped 5 bases, with 21 bases sitting between them. This CDR3 has 16 residues. CDR1 is LNHDA, CDR2 SQIVND, per germline (reference sequence).

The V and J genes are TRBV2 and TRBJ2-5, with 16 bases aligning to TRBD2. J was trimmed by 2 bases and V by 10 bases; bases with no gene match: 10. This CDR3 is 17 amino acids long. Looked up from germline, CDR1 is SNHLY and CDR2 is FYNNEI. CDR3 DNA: TGTGCCACTGGGACTAGCGGGGGGGCCTCCCTACAAGAGACCCAGTACTTC. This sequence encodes CATGTSGGASLQETQYF.

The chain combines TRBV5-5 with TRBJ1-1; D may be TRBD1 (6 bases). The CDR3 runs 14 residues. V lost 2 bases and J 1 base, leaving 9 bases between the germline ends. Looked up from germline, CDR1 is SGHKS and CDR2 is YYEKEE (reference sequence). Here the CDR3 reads CASSFGGPNTEAFF. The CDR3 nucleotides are TGTGCCAGCAGCTTCGGGGGGCCGAACACTGAAGCTTTCTTT.

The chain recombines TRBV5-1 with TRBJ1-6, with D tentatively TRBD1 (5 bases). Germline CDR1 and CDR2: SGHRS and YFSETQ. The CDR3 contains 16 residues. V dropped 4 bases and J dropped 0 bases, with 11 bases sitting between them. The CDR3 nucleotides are TGCGCCAGCAGCCCCACAGGAAGCTCCTATAATTCACCCCTCCACTTT. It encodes CASSPTGSSYNSPLHF. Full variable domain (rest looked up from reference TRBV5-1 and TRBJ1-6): KAGVTQTPRYLIKTRGQQVTLSCSPISGHRSVSWYQQTPGQGLQFLFEYFSETQRNKGNFPGRFSGRQFSNSRSEMNVSTLELGDSALYLCASSPTGSSYNSPLHFGNGTRLTVT.

CDR3 nucleotides: TGTGCCAGCAGCCAGGACGGGACAGTCTACTATGGCTACACCTTC. Translation: CASSQDGTVYYGYTF. This chain joins TRBV4-2 and TRBJ1-2, with TRBD1 matching over 7 bases. This CDR3 is built from 15 residues. The V gene end was trimmed by 3 bases and the J gene end by 3 bases; junction bases not matched to a gene: 7. Per the germline V gene, CDR1 is LGHNA and CDR2 is YNFKEQ.

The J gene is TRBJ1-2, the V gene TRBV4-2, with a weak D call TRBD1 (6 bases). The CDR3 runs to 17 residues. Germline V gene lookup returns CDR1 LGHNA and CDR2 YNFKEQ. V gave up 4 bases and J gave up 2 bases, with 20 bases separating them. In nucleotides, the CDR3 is TGTGCCAGCAGCCCCCCGAAAGGACAGACCCTGAACTATGGCTACACCTTC. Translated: CASSPPKGQTLNYGYTF.

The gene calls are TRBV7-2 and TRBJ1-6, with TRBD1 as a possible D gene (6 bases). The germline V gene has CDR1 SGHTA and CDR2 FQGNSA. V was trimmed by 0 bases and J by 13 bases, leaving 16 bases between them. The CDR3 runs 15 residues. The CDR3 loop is CASSLANRETGPLHF. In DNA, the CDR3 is TGTGCCAGCAGCTTAGCGAACAGGGAAACGGGGCCCCTCCACTTT. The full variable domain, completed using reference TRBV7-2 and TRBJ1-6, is GAGVSQSPSNKVTEKGKDVELRCDPISGHTALYWYRQSLGQGLEFLIYFQGNSAPDKSGLPSDRFSAERTGGSVSTLTIQRTQQEDSAVYLCASSLANRETGPLHFGNGTRLTVT.

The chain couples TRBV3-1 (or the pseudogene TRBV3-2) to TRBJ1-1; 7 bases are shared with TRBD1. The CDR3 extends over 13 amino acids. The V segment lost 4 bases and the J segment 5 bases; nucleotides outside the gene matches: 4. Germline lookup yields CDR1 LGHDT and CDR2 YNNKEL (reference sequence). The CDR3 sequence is CASSRQGGTEAFF. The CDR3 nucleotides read TGTGCCAGCAGCCGACAGGGCGGTACTGAAGCTTTCTTT.

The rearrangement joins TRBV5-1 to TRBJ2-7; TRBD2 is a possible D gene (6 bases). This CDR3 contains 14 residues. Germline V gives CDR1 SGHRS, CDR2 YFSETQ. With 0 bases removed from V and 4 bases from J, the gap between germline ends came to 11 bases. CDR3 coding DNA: TGCGCCAGCAGCTTGGTTGGCGGGGATTACGAGCAGTACTTC. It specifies CASSLVGGDYEQYF.

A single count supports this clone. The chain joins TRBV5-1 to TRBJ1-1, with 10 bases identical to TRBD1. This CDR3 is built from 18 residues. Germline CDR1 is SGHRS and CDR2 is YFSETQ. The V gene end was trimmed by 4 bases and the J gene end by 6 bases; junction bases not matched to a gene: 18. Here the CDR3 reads CASSLIGQGGPRVAEAFF. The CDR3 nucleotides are TGCGCCAGCAGCCTCATCGGACAGGGGGGTCCCCGGGTCGCTGAAGCTTTCTTT.

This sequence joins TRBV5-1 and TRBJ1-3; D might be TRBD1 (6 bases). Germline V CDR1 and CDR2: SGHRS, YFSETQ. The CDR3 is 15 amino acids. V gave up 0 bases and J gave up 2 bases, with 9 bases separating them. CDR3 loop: CASSLDRATGNTIYF. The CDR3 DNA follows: TGCGCCAGCAGCTTGGACAGGGCCACTGGAAACACCATATATTTT.

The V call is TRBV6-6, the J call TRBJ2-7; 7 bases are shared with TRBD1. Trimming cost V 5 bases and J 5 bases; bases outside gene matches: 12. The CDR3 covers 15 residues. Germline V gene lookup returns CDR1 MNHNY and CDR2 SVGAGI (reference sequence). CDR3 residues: CASSQDIETGDEQYF. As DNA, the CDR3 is TGTGCCAGCAGTCAAGACATAGAAACAGGGGACGAGCAGTACTTC.

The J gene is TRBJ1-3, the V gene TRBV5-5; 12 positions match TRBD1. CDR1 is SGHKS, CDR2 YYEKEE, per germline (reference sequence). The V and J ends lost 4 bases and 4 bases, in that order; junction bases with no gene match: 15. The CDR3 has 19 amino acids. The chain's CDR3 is CASSPTVGQGASRGNTIYF. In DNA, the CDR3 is TGTGCCAGCAGCCCGACTGTGGGACAGGGGGCCTCGAGAGGAAACACCATATATTTT.

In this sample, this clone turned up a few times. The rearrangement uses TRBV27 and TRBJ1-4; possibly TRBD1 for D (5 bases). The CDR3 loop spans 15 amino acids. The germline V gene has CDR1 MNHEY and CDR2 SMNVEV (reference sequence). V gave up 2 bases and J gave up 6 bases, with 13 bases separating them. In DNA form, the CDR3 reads TGTGCCAGCAGTTTAAAGACCCTAGGGGATGAAAAACTGTTTTTT. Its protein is CASSLKTLGDEKLFF.

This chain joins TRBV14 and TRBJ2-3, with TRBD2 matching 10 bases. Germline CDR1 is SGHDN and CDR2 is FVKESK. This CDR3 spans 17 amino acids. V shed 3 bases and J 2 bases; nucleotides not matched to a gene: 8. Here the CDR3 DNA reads TGTGCCAGCAGCCACGCAGCGGGGGGGCATAACACAGATACGCAGTATTTT. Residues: CASSHAAGGHNTDTQYF.

DNA of the CDR3: TGTGCCAGCAGCCCGCCCCAGGGTAATGAGCAGTTCTTC. Translating gives CASSPPQGNEQFF. The chain couples TRBV7-9 to TRBJ2-1; D perhaps matches TRBD1 (5 bases). Germline assignment: CDR1 SEHNR and CDR2 FQNEAQ (reference sequence). The CDR3 totals 13 residues. Trimming stripped 5 bases from V and 7 bases from J, with 12 bases between. The variable domain in full, completed from reference TRBV7-9 and TRBJ2-1, reads DTGVSQNPRHKITKRGQNVTFRCDPISEHNRLYWYRQTLGQGPEFLTYFQNEAQLEKSRLLSDRFSAERPKGSFSTLEIQRTEQGDSAMYLCASSPPQGNEQFFGPGTRLTVL.

CDR3 DNA sequence: TGCAGCTCGGGTGGGGGCTCGGTCACTGAAGCTTTCTTT. Encoded protein: CSSGGGSVTEAFF. This sequence joins TRBV29-1 and TRBJ1-1, with a possible D match to TRBD1 (6 bases). CDR1 SQVTM and CDR2 ANQGSEA come from the germline V gene. This CDR3 region has 13 residues. The germline V and J ends were trimmed by 8 bases and 4 bases, with 17 bases remaining between them.

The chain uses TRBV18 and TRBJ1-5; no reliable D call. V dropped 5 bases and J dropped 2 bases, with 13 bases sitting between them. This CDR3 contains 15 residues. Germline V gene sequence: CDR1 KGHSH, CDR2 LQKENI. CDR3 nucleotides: TGTGCCAGCTCAGAGATCCGGGGTCGCAATCAGCCCCAGCATTTT. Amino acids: CASSEIRGRNQPQHF.

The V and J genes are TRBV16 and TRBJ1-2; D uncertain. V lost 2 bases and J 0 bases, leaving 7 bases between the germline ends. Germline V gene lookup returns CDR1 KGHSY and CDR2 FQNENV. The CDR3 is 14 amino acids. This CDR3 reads CASSQSTSNYGYTF. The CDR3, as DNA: TGTGCCAGCAGCCAAAGCACCTCTAACTATGGCTACACCTTC. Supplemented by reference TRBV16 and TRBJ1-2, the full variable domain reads GEEVAQTPKHLVRGEGQKAKLYCAPIKGHSYVFWYQQVLKNEFKFLISFQNENVFDETGMPKERFSAKCLPNSPCSLEIQATKLEDSAVYFCASSQSTSNYGYTFGSGTRLTVV.

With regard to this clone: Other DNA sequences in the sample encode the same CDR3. CDR3 region: CASSRGGGGYGYTF. CDR3 nucleotides: TGTGCCAGCAGCCGGGGGGGCGGAGGCTATGGCTACACCTTC. J is TRBJ1-2 and V is TRBV5-6, with D possibly matching TRBD1 (6 bases). The germline gives CDR1 SGHDT, CDR2 YYEEEE. V dropped 4 bases and J dropped 4 bases, with 14 bases sitting between them. CDR3 size: 14 residues.

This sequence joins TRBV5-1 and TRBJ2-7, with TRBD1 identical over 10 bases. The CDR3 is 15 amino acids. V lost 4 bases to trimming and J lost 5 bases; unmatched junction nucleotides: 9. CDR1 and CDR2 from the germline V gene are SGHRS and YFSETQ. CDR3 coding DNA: TGCGCCAGCAGCCTCTTCGGACAGGGGGGGAACGAGCAGTACTTC. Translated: CASSLFGQGGNEQYF.

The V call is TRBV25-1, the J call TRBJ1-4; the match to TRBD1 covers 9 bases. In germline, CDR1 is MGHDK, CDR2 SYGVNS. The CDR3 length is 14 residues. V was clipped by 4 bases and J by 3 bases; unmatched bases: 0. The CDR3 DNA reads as TGTGCCAGCAGTGGGGACAGGGCTAATGAAAAACTGTTTTTT. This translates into CASSGDRANEKLFF.